One sample yielded the 17 T cell receptor beta chains listed below, sequenced in a study of blood T cell repertoires in COVID-19. Data came from immunoSEQ multiplex PCR; TCRdb stores just in-frame clones and leaves some out. In the table there are 400,000 to 550,000 clones, about 89% of which are singletons. The sequenced sample consisted of peripheral blood. The receptors were sampled from a woman under 40 with acute or convalescent COVID-19.

The rearrangement uses TRBV28 and TRBJ1-4; no firm D call. The germline gives CDR1 MDHEN, CDR2 SYDVKM. CDR3 length: 14 amino acids. Trimming cost V 2 bases and J 6 bases, with 10 bases left between them. The CDR3 here is CASSLLQIDEKLFF. The CDR3 DNA reads as TGTGCCAGCAGTTTACTACAGATAGATGAAAAACTGTTTTTT.

This chain connects TRBV11-2 to TRBJ2-5; weak D call: TRBD2 (6 bases). Trimming left V 5 bases short and J 5 bases short, with 15 bases between. This CDR3 contains 14 residues. Germline V lookup: CDR1 SGHAT, CDR2 FQNNGV. The CDR3 DNA is TGTGCCAGCAGCACATGGCGGGGAAGGGAGACCCAGTACTTC. Residues: CASSTWRGRETQYF.

CDR3 sequence (DNA): TGTGCCAGTAGTACCCGGGGGGCGAACACCGGGGAGCTGTTTTTT. This gives the protein CASSTRGANTGELFF. The chain recombines TRBV19 with TRBJ2-2; 7 positions match TRBD2. V lost 4 bases, J lost 0 bases, and 2 bases stayed unmatched. The CDR3 is made up of 15 amino acids. Germline V gene sequence: CDR1 LNHDA, CDR2 SQIVND (reference sequence).

A remark on this clone: The sample carries other DNA sequences with the same CDR3. The chain couples TRBV9 to TRBJ1-4, with 10 positions matching TRBD1. CDR3 length: 14 amino acids. In germline, CDR1 is SGDLS, CDR2 YYNGEE. V gave up 2 bases and J gave up 8 bases; unmatched junction bases: 3. CDR3 nucleotides: TGTGCCAGCAGCGTCGGGACAGGGGTAGAAAAACTGTTTTTT. It codes for CASSVGTGVEKLFF. The complete variable domain, with remaining parts taken from reference TRBV9 and TRBJ1-4, reads DSGVTQTPKHLITATGQRVTLRCSPRSGDLSVYWYQQSLDQGLQFLIQYYNGEERAKGNILERFSAQQFPDLHSELNLSSLELGDSALYFCASSVGTGVEKLFFGSGTQLSVL.

The chain carries TRBV28 and TRBJ1-3, with 7 bases that match TRBD1. Germline CDR1 MDHEN, CDR2 SYDVKM. The length of the CDR3 is 17 residues. Trimming cost V 2 bases and J 0 bases; bases outside gene matches: 7. The CDR3 loop reads CASSLHGTDYSGNTIYF. The CDR3 DNA reads TGTGCCAGCAGTTTACATGGGACAGATTACTCTGGAAACACCATATATTTT.

The chain employs TRBV27 and TRBJ1-1; D perhaps matches TRBD1 (5 bases). The length of the CDR3 is 13 residues. The germline CDR1 and CDR2 sequences are MNHEY and SMNVEV (reference sequence). Trimming pared 8 bases from V and 4 bases from J, leaving 14 bases between. CDR3 nucleotides: TGTGCCAGCCACTTTACGGGGGGCACTGAAGCTTTCTTT. This translates into CASHFTGGTEAFF.

This clone was observed a single time. The gene calls are TRBV12-3 or TRBV12-4 and TRBJ2-7; D possibly corresponds to TRBD1 (5 bases). This CDR3 is 13 amino acids long. Trimming removed 10 bases at V and 6 bases at J, with 19 bases between. The CDR3 sequence: CATSQARVGEQYF. The CDR3 nucleotides read TGTGCCACCAGCCAGGCCAGGGTTGGCGAGCAGTACTTC.

The CDR3 loop is CASRRGGKGQGLETQYF. The CDR3 nucleotides are TGCGCCAGCAGGAGAGGGGGTAAAGGACAGGGTCTAGAGACCCAGTACTTC. The rearrangement links TRBV5-1 to TRBJ2-5, with 8 bases lining up with TRBD1. This CDR3 contains 17 residues. The J segment lost 4 bases and the V segment lost 5 bases, leaving 16 bases of the junction unmatched. Germline CDR1 reads SGHRS; CDR2 reads YFSETQ.

The chain employs TRBV5-5 and TRBJ1-1; D unresolved. Trimming removed 0 bases from V and 2 bases from J, with 5 bases in between. This CDR3 has 13 amino acids. Germline CDR1 is SGHKS and CDR2 is YYEKEE (reference sequence). The CDR3 here is CASSLGLNTEAFF. In DNA, the CDR3 is TGTGCCAGCAGCTTGGGTCTAAACACTGAAGCTTTCTTT.

The chain joins TRBV4-1 to TRBJ1-5; 8 nucleotides agree with TRBD1. Germline CDR1 is MGHRA and CDR2 is YSYEKL. With 3 bases clipped from V and 0 bases from J, the junction kept 13 bases outside the gene matches. The CDR3 has 19 residues. Here the CDR3 reads CASSHRAGQGQISNQPQHF. The CDR3 nucleotides read TGCGCCAGCAGCCACCGTGCCGGACAGGGACAAATTAGCAATCAGCCCCAGCATTTT.

This clone has only one observation. CDR3 coding DNA: TGTGCCAGCAGCGGAGGACAGAGTATGAACACTGAAGCTTTCTTT. Amino acids: CASSGGQSMNTEAFF. This chain uses TRBV9 with TRBJ1-1; D may be TRBD1 (6 bases). The V gene's germline CDR1 is SGDLS and CDR2 YYNGEE. This CDR3 comprises 15 residues. Trimming removed 3 bases from V and 0 bases from J, with 12 bases in between.

The V call is TRBV6-5, the J call TRBJ2-1, with 7 positions matching TRBD1. The CDR3 consists of 16 residues. Germline lookup yields CDR1 MNHEY and CDR2 SVGAGI. Trimming removed 4 bases from V and 0 bases from J; junction bases left unmatched: 6. CDR3 loop: CASSSRTGGSYNEQFF. CDR3 sequence (DNA): TGTGCCAGCAGTTCTCGGACAGGAGGCTCCTACAATGAGCAGTTCTTC.

The chain couples TRBV7-2 to TRBJ1-5, with 7 nucleotides matching TRBD1. Unmatched junction bases numbered 3, after V lost 4 bases and J lost 0 bases. CDR1 is SGHTA, CDR2 FQGNSA, per germline. The CDR3 spans 15 residues. CDR3 coding DNA: TGTGCCAGCAGCTCGACAGGGCTTAGCAATCAGCCCCAGCATTTT. Translating gives CASSSTGLSNQPQHF. The variable domain in full, with the rest retrieved from reference TRBV7-2 and TRBJ1-5, is GAGVSQSPSNKVTEKGKDVELRCDPISGHTALYWYRQSLGQGLEFLIYFQGNSAPDKSGLPSDRFSAERTGGSVSTLTIQRTQQEDSAVYLCASSSTGLSNQPQHFGDGTRLSIL.

The chain combines TRBV9 with TRBJ2-3; D remains ambiguous. The CDR3 runs 13 residues. Per germline, CDR1 SGDLS and CDR2 YYNGEE. V dropped 0 bases and J dropped 2 bases, with 4 bases sitting between them. CDR3 sequence reads: CASSVGYTDTQYF. The DNA of the CDR3 is TGTGCCAGCAGCGTAGGTTACACAGATACGCAGTATTTT. Variable domain in full (rest from reference TRBV9 and TRBJ2-3): DSGVTQTPKHLITATGQRVTLRCSPRSGDLSVYWYQQSLDQGLQFLIQYYNGEERAKGNILERFSAQQFPDLHSELNLSSLELGDSALYFCASSVGYTDTQYFGPGTRLTVL.

The chain has TRBV28 and TRBJ1-2; TRBD1 might be the D (6 bases). V was pared by 5 bases and J by 2 bases, with 18 bases between. This CDR3 region has 16 residues. Germline loops: CDR1 MDHEN, CDR2 SYDVKM. The CDR3 DNA reads as TGTGCCAGCAGTCTTGACAGGAAAGGATACAACTATGGCTACACCTTC. It is translated as CASSLDRKGYNYGYTF.

This chain connects TRBV7-2 to TRBJ1-4; TRBD1 matches 8 bases. Looked up from germline, CDR1 is SGHTA and CDR2 is FQGNSA. V lost 1 base and J lost 7; bases outside the gene matches: 5. CDR3 length: 15 amino acids. The CDR3 spells CASSLDRTGFEKLFF. The CDR3 nucleotides are TGTGCCAGCAGCTTAGACAGGACAGGGTTTGAAAAACTGTTTTTT. The full variable domain, completed using reference TRBV7-2 and TRBJ1-4, is GAGVSQSPSNKVTEKGKDVELRCDPISGHTALYWYRQSLGQGLEFLIYFQGNSAPDKSGLPSDRFSAERTGGSVSTLTIQRTQQEDSAVYLCASSLDRTGFEKLFFGSGTQLSVL.

The chain carries TRBV29-1 and TRBJ2-5, with D possibly matching TRBD1 (6 bases). The V gene lost 5 bases and the J gene lost 5 bases, with 12 bases spanning the gap. Per the germline V gene, CDR1 is SQVTM and CDR2 is ANQGSEA. The CDR3 extends over 12 amino acids. CDR3 sequence: CSVLGADETQYF. CDR3 coding DNA: TGCAGCGTTTTGGGGGCGGACGAGACCCAGTACTTC.